The T cell receptor beta chain described here comes from a study of cytomegalovirus exposure and HLA in healthy donors. TCRdb keeps only in-frame clones here, not all; method: immunoSEQ multiplex PCR. The table includes under 400,000 clones, approximately 88% detected once. V lost 5 bases, J lost 0 bases, and 2 bases stayed unmatched. CDR3 length: 16 residues. Germline CDR1 SGHNT, CDR2 YENEEA. Sample: PBMCs. The J gene is TRBJ2-3, the V gene TRBV11-3, with 13 bases fitting TRBD2. This receptor was obtained from a man younger than 45 in good health and CMV-seronegative. In DNA, the CDR3 is TGTGCCAGCAGCCTGGGACTAGCGGGGAGCACAGATACGCAGTATTTT. It specifies CASSLGLAGSTDTQYF.